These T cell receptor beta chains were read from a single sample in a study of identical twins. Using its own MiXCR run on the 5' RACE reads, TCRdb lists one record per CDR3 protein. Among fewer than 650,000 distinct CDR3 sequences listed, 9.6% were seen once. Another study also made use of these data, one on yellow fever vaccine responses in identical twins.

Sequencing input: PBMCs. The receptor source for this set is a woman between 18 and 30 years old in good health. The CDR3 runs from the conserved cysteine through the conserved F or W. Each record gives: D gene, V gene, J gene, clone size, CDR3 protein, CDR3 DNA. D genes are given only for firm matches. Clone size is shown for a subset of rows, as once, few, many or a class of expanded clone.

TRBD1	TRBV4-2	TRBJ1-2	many	CASSQRGDRANYGYTF	TGTGCCAGCAGCCAACGGGGGGACAGGGCTAACTATGGCTACACCTTC
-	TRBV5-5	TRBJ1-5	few	CASSDGGSGEGTYQPQHF	TGTGCCAGCAGCGATGGAGGGTCAGGGGAAGGAACGTATCAGCCCCAGCATTTT
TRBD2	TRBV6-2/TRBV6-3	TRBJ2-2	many	CASSYRGTSGPNTGELFF	TGTGCCAGCAGTTACCGGGGGACTAGCGGGCCCAACACCGGGGAGCTGTTTTTT
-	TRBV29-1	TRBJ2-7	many	CSVFDGGEVYEQYF	TGCAGCGTCTTTGACGGTGGAGAGGTGTACGAGCAGTACTTC
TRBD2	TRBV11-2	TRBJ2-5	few	CASSLIEGTSGGARETQYF	TGTGCCAGCAGCTTAATTGAAGGGACTAGCGGGGGGGCCCGGGAGACCCAGTACTTC
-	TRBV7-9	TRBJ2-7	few	CASSLGVGTLAEQYF	TGTGCCAGCAGCTTAGGAGTCGGGACACTCGCCGAGCAGTACTTC
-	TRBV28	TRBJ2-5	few	CASSLSSFKGYGETQYF	TGTGCCAGCAGTTTATCGTCGTTCAAGGGTTATGGGGAGACCCAGTACTTC
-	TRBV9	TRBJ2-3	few	CASRLRGPRGNTQYF	TGTGCCAGCCGGCTCAGGGGACCCCGGGGAAATACGCAGTATTTT
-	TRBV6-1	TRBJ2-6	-	CASSGQISGANVLTF	TGTGCCAGCAGCGGGCAGATCTCTGGGGCCAACGTCCTGACTTTC
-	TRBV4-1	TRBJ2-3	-	CASSPGLGQATDTQYF	TGCGCCAGCAGCCCCGGTCTAGGTCAGGCCACAGATACGCAGTATTTT
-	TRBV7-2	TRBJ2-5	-	CASSLGLFQETQYF	TGTGCCAGCAGCTTGGGACTTTTCCAAGAGACCCAGTACTTC
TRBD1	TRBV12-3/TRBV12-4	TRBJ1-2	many	CASSRRTGNYGYTF	TGTGCCAGCAGTCGCCGGACAGGAAACTATGGCTACACCTTC
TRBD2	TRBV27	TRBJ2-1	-	CASSPRAGTSGAYNEQFF	TGTGCCAGCAGTCCGCGAGCAGGGACTAGCGGGGCCTACAATGAGCAGTTCTTC
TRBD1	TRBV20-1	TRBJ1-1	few	CSARETGAMNTEAFF	TGCAGTGCTAGAGAGACAGGGGCGATGAACACTGAAGCTTTCTTT
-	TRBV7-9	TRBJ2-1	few	CASSLLTSYDRYNEQFF	TGTGCCAGCAGCTTGTTAACCTCCTATGACAGATACAATGAGCAGTTCTTC
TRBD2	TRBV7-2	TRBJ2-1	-	CARAGGHSTRLF	TGTGCCAGGGCGGGGGGGCATAGTACGAGGCTCTTC